This is a list of T cell receptor beta chains from one sample in a study of T cells after yellow fever vaccination. One entry per CDR3 protein, called by TCRdb with MiXCR from the 5' RACE reads. There are 240,000 or so distinct CDR3 sequences in the sample; 6.9% occur only once, and approximately 0.85% lies in the top ten. Sequencing was performed on CD4+ T cells sorted from PBMCs, taken 15 days after the yellow fever booster vaccination. Receptor source: a man in his thirties or forties who received the YFV17D yellow fever vaccine. CDR3s include the opening cysteine and the closing phenylalanine or tryptophan. The D gene is left open where the match is weak. Size values are once, few and many counts, or a class for expanded clones, and some rows have none.

V gene	J gene	clone size	D gene	CDR3 DNA	CDR3 protein
TRBV4-2	TRBJ2-1	NA	NA	TGTGCCAGCAGCCAACCGGGACACGGCAATGAGCAGTTCTTC	CASSQPGHGNEQFF
TRBV25-1	TRBJ1-4	few	NA	TGTGCCAGCAGTGCTGGGTTTGAAAAACTGTTTTTT	CASSAGFEKLFF
TRBV6-1	TRBJ2-3	few	NA	TGTGCCAGCAGTGTCGACTGGGCTTCTAGCACAGATACGCAGTATTTT	CASSVDWASSTDTQYF
TRBV5-1	TRBJ2-2	NA	NA	TGCGCCAGCAGCCGCTGGGCGGCGGCCACGAACACCGGGGAGCTGTTTTTT	CASSRWAAATNTGELFF
TRBV4-3	TRBJ1-1	few	TRBD1	TGCGCCAGCAGCCAGACAGGGGAGACTGAAGCTTTCTTT	CASSQTGETEAFF
TRBV15	TRBJ2-7	few	NA	TGTGCCACCAGCAGAACTCCCGACCTCGGTGGGTTGCAGTACTTC	CATSRTPDLGGLQYF
TRBV4-3	TRBJ1-4	few	NA	TGCGCCAGCAGCCAAGATGGCTGGGGGGGGGGTGAAAAACTGTTTTTT	CASSQDGWGGGEKLFF
TRBV10-3	TRBJ2-3	few	TRBD1	TGTGCCATCAGGAGACAGGGGTCAGATACGCAGTATTTT	CAIRRQGSDTQYF
TRBV5-1	TRBJ1-3	NA	NA	TGCGCCAGCAGCCCGGGGGCGTCTGGAAACACCATATATTTT	CASSPGASGNTIYF
TRBV5-5	TRBJ2-1	many	NA	TGTGCCAGCAGCCGATTGTTTGGGGGACGCGAGCAGTTCTTC	CASSRLFGGREQFF
TRBV29-1	TRBJ1-2	few	NA	TGCAGCGTTGGAGGGGATGGCTACACCTTC	CSVGGDGYTF
TRBV20-1	TRBJ2-1	NA	TRBD2	TGCAGTGCTACTAGCGGGAGGACCTACAATGAGCAGTTCTTC	CSATSGRTYNEQFF
TRBV7-2	TRBJ1-1	many	NA	TGTGCCAGCAGCTTAGATGGCGTCGGGTGGACTTTCTTT	CASSLDGVGWTFF
TRBV11-1	TRBJ2-1	NA	NA	TGTGCCAGTCGGAGTAGTGTCACCCAGTTCTTC	CASRSSVTQFF
TRBV29-1	TRBJ2-3	NA	NA	TGCAGCGTCGAACGGGATGCGCAGTATTTT	CSVERDAQYF
TRBV30	TRBJ2-1	many	NA	TGTGCCTGGAGTCCATCGGGCCCCCAGAAGCAGTTCTTC	CAWSPSGPQKQFF
TRBV12-1	TRBJ2-3	few	NA	TGTGCCAGCAGCTTTGTACTAGCGGGAGTCGGCACAGATACGCAGTATTTT	CASSFVLAGVGTDTQYF
TRBV4-3	TRBJ1-4	NA	NA	TGCGCCAGCAGCCAAGAAGGCGGAGCAACTAATGAAAAACTGTTTTTT	CASSQEGGATNEKLFF
TRBV15	TRBJ2-5	few	NA	TGTGCCACCAGCAGAGAGGCCGCGGGTGAGACCCAGTACTTC	CATSREAAGETQYF
TRBV10-3	TRBJ2-1	many	NA	TGTGCCATCAGTGAAACGGGGAATAATAGAAATGAGCAGTTCTTC	CAISETGNNRNEQFF
TRBV7-2	TRBJ2-5	many	NA	TGTGCCAGTTCGCAAAGGGTACGGGAGACCCAGTACTTC	CASSQRVRETQYF
TRBV5-1	TRBJ2-1	many	TRBD2	TGCGCCAGCAGCTTGGCCCTACTAGCGACGCAGTTCTTC	CASSLALLATQFF
TRBV24-1	TRBJ2-1	few	NA	TGTGCCACCAGTGAACACGACAGTAGCTACAATGAGCAGTTCTTC	CATSEHDSSYNEQFF
TRBV20-1	TRBJ2-7	few	NA	TGCAGTGCTAGACTCGGGCAGAGGACCGGGGGCTACGAGCAGTACTTC	CSARLGQRTGGYEQYF
TRBV6-6	TRBJ1-5	few	NA	TGTGCCAGCAGCTGGGGCTGGGTACAGCCCCAGCATTTT	CASSWGWVQPQHF
TRBV11-2	TRBJ1-2	NA	NA	TGTGCCAGCAGTTTCGGGGGGCTCGGGGGCTACACCTTC	CASSFGGLGGYTF
TRBV7-2	TRBJ2-7	few	TRBD2	TGTGCCAGCAGCTTCTCAACGGGAGGGTACGAGCAGTACTTC	CASSFSTGGYEQYF
TRBV12-3/TRBV12-4	TRBJ2-4	NA	NA	TGTGCCAGCAGTTTTGGGGGTTCGGGGGTGCACATTCAGTACTTC	CASSFGGSGVHIQYF
TRBV20-1	TRBJ2-3	few	NA	TGCAGTGCCGATCCGGTGGAGGGGACAGATACGCAGTATTTT	CSADPVEGTDTQYF
TRBV20-1	TRBJ2-1	NA	TRBD2	TGCAGTGCTGGTAGCGGGGTCCCCTACAATGAGCAGTTCTTC	CSAGSGVPYNEQFF
TRBV12-3/TRBV12-4	TRBJ1-1	NA	TRBD1	TGTGCCAGCAGTCCGGGACAGAGGTACAGTGAAGCTTTCTTT	CASSPGQRYSEAFF
TRBV5-1	TRBJ2-7	NA	NA	TGCGCCAGCAGCTTGGCCCCCCCCGGGCCAAACGAGCAGTACTTC	CASSLAPPGPNEQYF
TRBV12-3/TRBV12-4	TRBJ2-7	NA	NA	TGTGCCAGCAGTTTACGCCTCGGGACGGCAACTAACGGCTACGAGCAGTACTTC	CASSLRLGTATNGYEQYF
TRBV18	TRBJ2-3	few	TRBD2	TGTGCCAGCTCACCTTCTCTAGCGGGAGGAGGTGGAGATACGCAGTATTTT	CASSPSLAGGGGDTQYF
TRBV20-1	TRBJ2-1	few	TRBD2	TGCAGTGCTGCCGAGGGGGGGAGGGCTAGCGGGAGGGCCAATGAGCAGTTCTTC	CSAAEGGRASGRANEQFF
TRBV5-1	TRBJ2-5	few	TRBD2	TGCGCCAGCAGCCCCGGGGCTAGCGGGAGTCAAGAGACCCAGTACTTC	CASSPGASGSQETQYF
TRBV15	TRBJ2-2	many	NA	TGTGCCACCAGCAGAGAGGGTCCGGGACTCGGCGGGGAGCTGTTTTTT	CATSREGPGLGGELFF
TRBV5-1	TRBJ1-3	many	TRBD1	TGCGCCAGCAGCATCGGGACAGACTTTGGAAACACCATATATTTT	CASSIGTDFGNTIYF
TRBV6-2/TRBV6-3	TRBJ2-1	few	NA	TGTGCCAGCAGTTACGACGCGTATCCCCCGCAATATGAGCAGTTCTTC	CASSYDAYPPQYEQFF
TRBV5-5	TRBJ2-2	few	TRBD2	TGTGCCAGCAGCTTGGGACTAGCGGGGAAGAACACCGGGGAGCTGTTTTTT	CASSLGLAGKNTGELFF
TRBV5-6	TRBJ2-1	few	TRBD1	TGTGCCAGCAGCTTCGGGACAGAATCCTACAATGAGCAGTTCTTC	CASSFGTESYNEQFF
TRBV9	TRBJ2-1	few	TRBD2	TGTGCCAGCAGCGTAGTTCCTAGCGGGAATGAGCAGTTCTTC	CASSVVPSGNEQFF
TRBV5-1	TRBJ2-7	many	TRBD1	TGCGCCAGCAGCTTGGAGGGACAGGTGGGCGAGCAGTACTTC	CASSLEGQVGEQYF
TRBV7-7	TRBJ2-1	many	NA	TGTGCTAGCAGCCGGTATCAGGACAATGAGCAGTTCTTC	CASSRYQDNEQFF
TRBV18	TRBJ2-2	many	NA	TGTGCCAGCTCACCTAGCCGACAAGCAACGGTGGGGGAGCTGTTTTTT	CASSPSRQATVGELFF
TRBV20-1	TRBJ2-7	many	TRBD2	TGCAGTGCTACATCGGGACTAGCGAGCTACGAGCAGTACTTC	CSATSGLASYEQYF
TRBV3-1	TRBJ2-5	many	TRBD1	TGTGCCAGCAGCCAGTCGACAGGGTCCTACGAGACCCAGTACTTC	CASSQSTGSYETQYF
TRBV5-1	TRBJ2-1	many	NA	TGCGCCAGCAGCTTGACAGAGTCCTACAATGAGCAGTTCTTC	CASSLTESYNEQFF
TRBV20-1	TRBJ1-1	few	NA	TGCAGTGCTAGAGTTCTGGACACTGAAGCTTTCTTT	CSARVLDTEAFF
TRBV12-3/TRBV12-4	TRBJ2-7	NA	NA	TGTGCCAGCAGTTTTTTGAGTTTAGACGGACCCTACGAGCAGTACTTC	CASSFLSLDGPYEQYF
TRBV4-1	TRBJ2-2	many	NA	TGCGCCAGCAGCCAAGTCCGCAGGGTGATCGGGGAGCTGTTTTTT	CASSQVRRVIGELFF
TRBV7-6	TRBJ2-5	NA	TRBD2	TGTGCCAGCAGCTTAGGGCTAGCGGGTGCACGGGAGACCCAGTACTTC	CASSLGLAGARETQYF
TRBV7-2	TRBJ2-2	many	NA	TGTGCCAGCAGCTTAAACACCGGGGAGCTGTTTTTT	CASSLNTGELFF